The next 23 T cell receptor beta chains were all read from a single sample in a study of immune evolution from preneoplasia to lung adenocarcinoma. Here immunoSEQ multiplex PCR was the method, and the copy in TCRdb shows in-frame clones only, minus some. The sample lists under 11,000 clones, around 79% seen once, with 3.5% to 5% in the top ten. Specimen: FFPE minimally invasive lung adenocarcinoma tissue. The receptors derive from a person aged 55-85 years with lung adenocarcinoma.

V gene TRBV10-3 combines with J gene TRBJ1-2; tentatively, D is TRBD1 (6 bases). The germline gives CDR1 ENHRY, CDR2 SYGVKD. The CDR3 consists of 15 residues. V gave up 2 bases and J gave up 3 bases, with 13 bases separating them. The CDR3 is CAISEEARGHYGYTF. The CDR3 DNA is TGTGCCATCAGTGAGGAGGCCAGGGGACACTATGGCTACACCTTC.

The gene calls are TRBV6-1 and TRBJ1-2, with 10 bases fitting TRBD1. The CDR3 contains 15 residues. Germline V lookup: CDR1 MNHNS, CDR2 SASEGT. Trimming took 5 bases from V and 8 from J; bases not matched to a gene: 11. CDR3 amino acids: CASSNRMRQGAGYTF. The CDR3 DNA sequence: TGTGCCAGCAGTAATAGGATGAGACAGGGGGCGGGCTACACCTTC.

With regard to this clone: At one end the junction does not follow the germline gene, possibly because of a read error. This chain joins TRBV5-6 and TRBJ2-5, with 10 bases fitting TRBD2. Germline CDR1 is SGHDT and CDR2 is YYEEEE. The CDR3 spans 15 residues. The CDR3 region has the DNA TGTGCCAGCAGCCCTAGCGGGAGCTGGGAAGAGACCCAATACTTC. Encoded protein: CASSPSGSWEETQYF. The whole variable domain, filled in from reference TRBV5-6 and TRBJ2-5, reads DAGVTQSPTHLIKTRGQQVTLRCSPKSGHDTVSWYQQALGQGPQFIFQYYEEEERQRGNFPDRFSGHQFPNYSSELNVNALLLGDSALYLCASSPSGSWEETQYFGPGTRLLVL.

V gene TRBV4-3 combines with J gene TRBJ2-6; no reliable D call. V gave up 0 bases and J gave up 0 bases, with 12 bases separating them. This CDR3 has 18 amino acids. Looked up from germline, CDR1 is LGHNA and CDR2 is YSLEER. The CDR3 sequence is CASSQEGLGISGANVLTF. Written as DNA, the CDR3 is TGCGCCAGCAGCCAAGAGGGGTTAGGGATCTCTGGGGCCAACGTCCTGACTTTC.

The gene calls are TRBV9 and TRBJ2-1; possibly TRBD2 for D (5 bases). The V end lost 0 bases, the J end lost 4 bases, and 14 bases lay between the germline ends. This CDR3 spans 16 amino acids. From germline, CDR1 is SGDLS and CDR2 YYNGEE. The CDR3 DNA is TGTGCCAGCAGCGTAGGTAGCGACCAGCCTTACAATGAGCAGTTCTTC. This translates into CASSVGSDQPYNEQFF.

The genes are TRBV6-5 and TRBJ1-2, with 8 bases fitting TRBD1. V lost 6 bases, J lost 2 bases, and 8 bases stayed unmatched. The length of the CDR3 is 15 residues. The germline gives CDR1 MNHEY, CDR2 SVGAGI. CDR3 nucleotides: TGTGCCAGCAGGGAGACGACAGGGGAAAACTATGGCTACACCTTC. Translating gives CASRETTGENYGYTF.

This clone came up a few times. CDR3 in DNA: TGTGCCAGCAGCTTGGTTGGACAGGGCTACGAGCAGTACTTC. Amino acids: CASSLVGQGYEQYF. The chain carries TRBV5-4 and TRBJ2-7; 8 bases match TRBD1. CDR1 SGHNT and CDR2 YYREEE come from the germline V gene (reference sequence). V shed 0 bases and J 3 bases; nucleotides not matched to a gene: 2. The CDR3 consists of 14 residues.

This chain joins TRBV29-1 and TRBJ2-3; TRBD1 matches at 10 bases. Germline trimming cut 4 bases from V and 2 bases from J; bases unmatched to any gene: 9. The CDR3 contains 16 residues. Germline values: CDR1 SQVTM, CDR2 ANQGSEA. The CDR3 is CSVVGRGTGATDTQYF. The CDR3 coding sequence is TGCAGCGTTGTTGGGAGGGGGACAGGGGCCACAGATACGCAGTATTTT.

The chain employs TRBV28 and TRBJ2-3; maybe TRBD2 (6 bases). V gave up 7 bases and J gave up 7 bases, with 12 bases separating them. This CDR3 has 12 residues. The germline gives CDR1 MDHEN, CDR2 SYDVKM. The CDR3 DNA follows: TGTGCCAGCAATGGTAGCGGCCATACGCAGTATTTT. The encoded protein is CASNGSGHTQYF.

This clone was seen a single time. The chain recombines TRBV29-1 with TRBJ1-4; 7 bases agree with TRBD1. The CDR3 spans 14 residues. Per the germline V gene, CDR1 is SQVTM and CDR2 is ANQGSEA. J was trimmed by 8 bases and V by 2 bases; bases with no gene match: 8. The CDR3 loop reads CSVELTGDQEKLFF. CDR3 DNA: TGCAGCGTTGAACTAACAGGGGACCAGGAAAAACTGTTTTTT.

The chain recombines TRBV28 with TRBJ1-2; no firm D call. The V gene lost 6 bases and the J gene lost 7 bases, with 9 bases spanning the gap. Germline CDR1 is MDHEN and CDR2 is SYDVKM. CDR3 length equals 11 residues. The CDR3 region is CASREGGGYTF. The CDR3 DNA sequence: TGTGCCAGCAGGGAGGGTGGTGGCTACACCTTC.

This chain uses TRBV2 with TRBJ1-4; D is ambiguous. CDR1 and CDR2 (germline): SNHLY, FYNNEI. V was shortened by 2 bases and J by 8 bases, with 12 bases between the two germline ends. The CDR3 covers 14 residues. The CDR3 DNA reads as TGTGCCAGCAGTGAATTTCGAACGGGAGAAAAACTGTTTTTT. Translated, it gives CASSEFRTGEKLFF.

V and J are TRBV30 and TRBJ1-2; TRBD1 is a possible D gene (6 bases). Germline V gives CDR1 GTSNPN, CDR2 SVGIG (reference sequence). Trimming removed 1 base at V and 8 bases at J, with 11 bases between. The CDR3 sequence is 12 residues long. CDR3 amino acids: CAWSEQGYGYTF. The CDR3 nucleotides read TGTGCCTGGAGTGAACAGGGTTACGGCTACACCTTC.

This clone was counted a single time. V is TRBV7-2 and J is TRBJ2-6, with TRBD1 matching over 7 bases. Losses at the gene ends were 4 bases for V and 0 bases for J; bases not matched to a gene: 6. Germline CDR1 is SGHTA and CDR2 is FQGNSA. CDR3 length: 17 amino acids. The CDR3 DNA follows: TGTGCCAGCAGCTGGGGGACAGTGTTCTCTGGGGCCAACGTCCTGACTTTC. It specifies CASSWGTVFSGANVLTF.

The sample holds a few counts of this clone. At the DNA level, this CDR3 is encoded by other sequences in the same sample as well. The DNA of the CDR3 is TGTGCCAGCAGCTTAAGGACAGGAGAGACCCAGTACTTC. Translating it yields CASSLRTGETQYF. The chain carries TRBV5-6 and TRBJ2-5, with TRBD1 identical over 7 bases. Trimming took 2 bases from V and 4 from J; bases not matched to a gene: 2. Per the germline V gene, CDR1 is SGHDT and CDR2 is YYEEEE. The CDR3 runs 13 residues.

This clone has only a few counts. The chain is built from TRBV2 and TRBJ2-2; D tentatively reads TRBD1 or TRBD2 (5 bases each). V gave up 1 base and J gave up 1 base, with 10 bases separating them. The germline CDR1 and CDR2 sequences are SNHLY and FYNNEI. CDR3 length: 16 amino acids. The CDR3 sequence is CASSEVGPQNTGELFF. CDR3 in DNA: TGTGCCAGCAGTGAAGTGGGACCTCAGAACACCGGGGAGCTGTTTTTT.

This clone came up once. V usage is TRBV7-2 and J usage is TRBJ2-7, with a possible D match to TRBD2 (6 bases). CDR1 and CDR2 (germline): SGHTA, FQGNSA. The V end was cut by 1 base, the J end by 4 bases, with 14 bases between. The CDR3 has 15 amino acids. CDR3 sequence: CASSLVGGTKYEQYF. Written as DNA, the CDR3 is TGTGCCAGCAGCTTAGTCGGCGGGACGAAATACGAGCAGTACTTC.

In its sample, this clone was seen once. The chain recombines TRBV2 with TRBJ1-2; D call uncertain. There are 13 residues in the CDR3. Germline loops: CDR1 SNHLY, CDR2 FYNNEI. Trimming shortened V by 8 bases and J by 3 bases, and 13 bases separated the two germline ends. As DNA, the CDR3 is TGTGCCAGCCCCCGCACGGCGGACTATGGCTACACCTTC. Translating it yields CASPRTADYGYTF. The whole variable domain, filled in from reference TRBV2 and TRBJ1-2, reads EPEVTQTPSHQVTQMGQEVILRCVPISNHLYFYWYRQILGQKVEFLVSFYNNEISEKSEIFDDQFSVERPDGSNFTLKIRSTKLEDSAMYFCASPRTADYGYTFGSGTRLTVV.

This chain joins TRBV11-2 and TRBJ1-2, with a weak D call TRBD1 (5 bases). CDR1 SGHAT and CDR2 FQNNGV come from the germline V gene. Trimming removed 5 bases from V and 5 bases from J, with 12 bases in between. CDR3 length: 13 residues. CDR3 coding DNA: TGTGCCAGCAGCCCGACAGATGAGTATGGCTACACCTTC. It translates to CASSPTDEYGYTF.

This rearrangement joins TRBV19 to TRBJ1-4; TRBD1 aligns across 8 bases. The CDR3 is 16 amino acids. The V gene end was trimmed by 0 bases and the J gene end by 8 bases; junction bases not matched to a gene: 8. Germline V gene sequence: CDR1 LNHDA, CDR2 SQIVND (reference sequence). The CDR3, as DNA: TGTGCCAGTAGTATAGATGGTACAGGGGGTTTGGAAAAACTGTTTTTT. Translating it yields CASSIDGTGGLEKLFF.

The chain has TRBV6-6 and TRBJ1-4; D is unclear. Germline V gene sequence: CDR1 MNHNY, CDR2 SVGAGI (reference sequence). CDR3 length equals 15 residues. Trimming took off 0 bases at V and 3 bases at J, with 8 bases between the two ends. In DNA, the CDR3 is TGTGCCAGCAGTTACTCGGCTTTACCTAATGAAAAACTGTTTTTT. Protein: CASSYSALPNEKLFF.

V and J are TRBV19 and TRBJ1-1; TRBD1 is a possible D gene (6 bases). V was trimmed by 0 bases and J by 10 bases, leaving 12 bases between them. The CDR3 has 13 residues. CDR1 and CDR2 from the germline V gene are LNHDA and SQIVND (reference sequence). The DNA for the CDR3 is TGTGCCAGTAGTATAGATCCCGGACAGTCAGCTTTCTTT. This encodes CASSIDPGQSAFF.

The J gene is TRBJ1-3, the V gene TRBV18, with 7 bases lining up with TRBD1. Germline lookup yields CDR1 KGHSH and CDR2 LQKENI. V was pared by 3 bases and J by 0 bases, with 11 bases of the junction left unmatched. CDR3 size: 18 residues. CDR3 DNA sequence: TGTGCCAGCTCACCGCTCGGGCCAGGGGGTACCTCTGGAAACACCATATATTTT. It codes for CASSPLGPGGTSGNTIYF.